This T cell receptor beta chain was recovered during a study of shared clonotypes between healthy human individuals. Findings of the study overall: Sampling included only blood; tissue repertoires likely differ. Generally, naive subsets came out with larger estimated richness than memory subsets.

As to this clone: Its antigen is as yet unknown.

CDR1 is MDHEN, CDR2 SYDVKM, per germline. This CDR3 is 12 amino acids long. V dropped 6 bases and J dropped 14 bases, with 16 bases sitting between them. The assay was immunoSEQ multiplex PCR, and TCRdb's table has in-frame clones only and misses some. This table holds around 1.5 million clones, approximately 98% found once. The TCR originated in a man aged 25-40 years in good health. The chain employs TRBV28 and TRBJ1-4, with D perhaps TRBD1 (5 bases). Specimen: naive CD4+ T cells sorted from blood. Subset denoted: CD45RA+ positively selected. The DNA for the CDR3 is TGTGCCAGCAGCCTCCCGGGGCGCGTGCTGTTTTTT. Translated: CASSLPGRVLFF. Drawing the rest from reference TRBV28 and TRBJ1-4, the complete variable domain is DVKVTQSSRYLVKRTGEKVFLECVQDMDHENMFWYRQDPGLGLRLIYFSYDVKMKEKGDIPEGYSVSREKKERFSLILESASTNQTSMYLCASSLPGRVLFFGSGTQLSVL.